The rows below give T cell receptor beta chains drawn from one sample of a study of graft-versus-host responses after intestinal transplantation. No antigen has been identified for these receptors. Repertoires were generated with immunoSEQ multiplex PCR, while TCRdb's copy carries only in-frame clones and drops some. Here the sample spans roughly 110,000 clones, approximately 92% being singletons. Sequenced material: unstimulated CD4+ T cells sorted from spleen or lymph node cells, taken before transplant. The source of these receptors is a human donor who was the organ donor for an intestinal transplant. The conserved cysteine and the conserved F or W are not part of the CDR3 here. Clone size is given for some rows only: seen once, a few or many times, or a class if the clone is expanded.

CDR3aa	v_gene	abundance
ASSLEGIQPQH	TRBV5-1	.
AWSVGLAGVLSSYNEQF	TRBV30	.
ASSSILPYTLGTSVNEQF	TRBV28	few
ASSQEVQIEAF	TRBV14	.
ASSLEVRRGWEETQY	TRBV5-5	.
ASSPGTGNWNEQF	TRBV7-2	.
ASTFTGTDTQY	TRBV7-9	.
ASTGRANYGYT	TRBV5-4	.
ASSVGDRPINYGYT	TRBV9	.
ASGRGAGANVLT	TRBV6-1	.
ASSLGGQVYSPLH	TRBV5-1	once
ATSRDPSYEQY	TRBV15	once
ASSLLPGEDGQPQH	TRBV18	.
ASSLRSGTGDNEQY	TRBV19	few
ASSGNRGTTQY	TRBV6-1	once
ASSLGLGSSTDTQY	TRBV7-2	.
SVRTGVGFGAF	TRBV29-1	.
ASSFRQVLGYYEQY	TRBV28	once
ASRRDVDSNQPQH	TRBV2	.
ASSLGLAGYQETQY	TRBV13	.
ASSRLAGGTYEQY	TRBV19	.
ASSTRPAGELF	TRBV19	.
ASSLTNNEQF	TRBV5-6	.
ASSLGGGRSTDTQY	TRBV5-1	.
ASSNRDRAYGYT	TRBV21-1	.
ASSISAVWDTDTQY	TRBV19	once
ASSSRLVGELF	TRBV6-6	few
ASTGLAGGSTGELF	TRBV19	.
ASSLAGTGEQY	TRBV11-2	.
ASSEISRGYGYT	TRBV2	once
SVEEVRLSYNEQF	TRBV29-1	.
ASSFRGTGELF	TRBV27	once
ASSLLGAGETQY	TRBV5-6	once
ASSPDLGTDTQY	TRBV18	.
ASSQRTGDGYT	TRBV4-1	once
ASSGTGQGPYEQY	TRBV5-1	.
ASSALTGTLYGYT	TRBV2	.
ASGSGSYSYNEQF	TRBV11-2	.
ASSLQGAPGTYGYT	TRBV9	once
ASSPPTGFWNTEAF	TRBV18	.
ASSRGSTETQY	TRBV7-6	.
ASSPREGITENYGYT	TRBV9	.
ASGPPGRRTYEQY	TRBV12-5	.
ASSYVRNDKDTQY	TRBV6-6	.
ASARTGRDGYT	TRBV19	few
SVHGPVNTEAF	TRBV29-1	.
ASSLSPGPNQPQH	TRBV7-2	once
ASRLVVRGLAGAQNTGELF	TRBV12-2	.
ASREWREIGELF	TRBV19	.
ASSLRTVDPGLF	TRBV5-8	.
SAASPGGYT	TRBV20-1	.
ASGLGLAGAYNEQF	TRBV12-5	.
ASSNSYRGDTEAF	TRBV6-5	.
ASSFRQGNQPQH	TRBV27	.
ASSLAGSGNTDTQY	TRBV5-8	.
ASSGQGANSGANVLT	TRBV6-1	.